Listed below are T cell receptor beta chains from one sample, sequenced in a study of cytomegalovirus exposure and HLA in healthy donors. Sequencing was performed with immunoSEQ multiplex PCR; in TCRdb, only in-frame clones are kept and a portion is missing. The table includes around 130,000 clones, 76% detected once. The material sequenced was PBMCs. The receptors originated from a man between 35 and 55 years old in good health and CMV-seronegative. CDR3s include the opening cysteine and the closing phenylalanine or tryptophan. The D gene is left open where the match is weak. For some rows the clone size is stated as once, few or many, or as a class when expanded; others skip it.

cdr3_aa,cdr3_nt,cdr3_length,v_call,j_call,clone_size,d_call
CASSQDWVRANTGELFF,TGTGCCAGCAGCCAAGATTGGGTCCGGGCGAACACCGGGGAGCTGTTTTTT,17,TRBV14,TRBJ2-2,NA,NA
CASSERRNQETQYF,TGTGCCAGCAGTGAACGCAGAAACCAAGAGACCCAGTACTTC,14,TRBV2,TRBJ2-5,NA,NA
CASSIDAGLNQPQHF,TGTGCCAGTAGTATAGATGCGGGGCTGAATCAGCCCCAGCATTTT,15,TRBV19,TRBJ1-5,NA,NA
CASSVGTGPGETQYF,TGTGCCAGCAGCGTGGGGACAGGTCCGGGGGAGACCCAGTACTTC,15,TRBV7-9,TRBJ2-5,NA,TRBD1
CASSFIRDTQYF,TGTGCCAGCAGCTTTATTCGGGATACGCAGTATTTT,12,TRBV7-9,TRBJ2-3,few,NA
CSVPARGTGHYEQYF,TGCAGCGTTCCGGCCCGCGGGACAGGGCACTACGAGCAGTACTTC,15,TRBV29-1,TRBJ2-7,few,TRBD1
CATSSPSRADTQYF,TGTGCCACCAGCAGCCCCTCCAGGGCAGATACGCAGTATTTT,14,TRBV15,TRBJ2-3,NA,NA
CASSKQATGLAGVGEQFF,TGTGCCAGCTCCAAACAAGCAACGGGACTAGCGGGAGTAGGTGAGCAGTTCTTC,18,TRBV5-4,TRBJ2-1,NA,TRBD2
CAISEGLAGALQETQYF,TGTGCCATCAGTGAGGGGCTAGCGGGGGCCCTCCAAGAGACCCAGTACTTC,17,TRBV10-3,TRBJ2-5,few,TRBD2
CASSSGTGRSLDYGYTF,TGTGCCAGCAGCTCGGGGACAGGGAGGTCCCTAGACTATGGCTACACCTTC,17,TRBV5-6,TRBJ1-2,NA,TRBD1
CASSIDGTGNYYSNQPQHF,TGTGCCAGCAGCATTGACGGGACAGGGAACTATTATAGCAATCAGCCCCAGCATTTT,19,TRBV5-5,TRBJ1-5,few,TRBD1
CATSRSGTTQYF,TGTGCCACCAGCAGATCCGGGACTACGCAGTACTTC,12,TRBV15,TRBJ2-7,NA,TRBD2
CASSLVGRGLEQYF,TGTGCCAGCAGCTTAGTGGGCAGGGGGCTCGAGCAGTACTTC,14,TRBV7-2,TRBJ2-7,NA,TRBD1
CASSYSRDRAYGYTF,TGTGCCAGCAGTTACTCGAGGGACAGGGCGTATGGCTACACCTTC,15,TRBV6-5,TRBJ1-2,once,TRBD1
CASSLGGTGADTQYF,TGTGCCAGCAGCTTAGGAGGGACAGGGGCAGATACGCAGTATTTT,15,TRBV7-9,TRBJ2-3,NA,TRBD1
CASSLVEAAGKDTQYF,TGTGCCAGCAGCTTAGTTGAGGCGGCGGGTAAGGATACGCAGTATTTT,16,TRBV7-9,TRBJ2-3,NA,NA
CASSVVGQGYEQYF,TGTGCCAGCAGCGTAGTGGGACAGGGTTACGAGCAGTACTTC,14,TRBV9,TRBJ2-7,NA,TRBD1
CASSLTSGGNADTQYF,TGTGCCAGCAGCTTAACTAGCGGGGGCAACGCAGATACGCAGTATTTT,16,TRBV7-6,TRBJ2-3,NA,TRBD2
CASSPGTSDTDTQYF,TGTGCCAGCAGTCCCGGGACTAGCGACACAGATACGCAGTATTTT,15,TRBV4-2,TRBJ2-3,NA,TRBD2
CAISNSPRTGANYGYTF,TGTGCCATCTCCAACTCGCCCCGGACAGGAGCTAACTATGGCTACACCTTC,17,TRBV10-3,TRBJ1-2,NA,TRBD1
CASSDQGAHYGYTF,TGTGCCAGCAGTGACCAGGGGGCGCATTATGGCTACACCTTC,14,TRBV25-1,TRBJ1-2,few,TRBD1
CASSEAGQVYEQYF,TGTGCCAGCAGTGAGGCCGGACAGGTCTACGAGCAGTACTTC,14,TRBV6-1,TRBJ2-7,NA,TRBD1
CASSGQGRNQPQHF,TGTGCCAGCAGTGGACAGGGCCGGAATCAGCCCCAGCATTTT,14,TRBV28,TRBJ1-5,NA,TRBD1
CASRTGSYEQYF,TGTGCCAGCAGGACAGGGTCCTACGAGCAGTACTTC,12,TRBV25-1,TRBJ2-7,few,TRBD1
CASQDITDTQYF,TGTGCCAGCCAAGACATCACAGATACGCAGTATTTT,12,TRBV6-1,TRBJ2-3,NA,NA
CASSLGGLAYNEQFF,TGTGCCAGCAGCTTAGGGGGACTAGCTTACAATGAGCAGTTCTTC,15,TRBV7-6,TRBJ2-1,once,TRBD2
CASSGSDRVTRDTQYF,TGTGCCAGCAGCGGATCGGACAGGGTCACCAGGGATACGCAGTATTTT,16,TRBV7-9,TRBJ2-3,NA,TRBD1